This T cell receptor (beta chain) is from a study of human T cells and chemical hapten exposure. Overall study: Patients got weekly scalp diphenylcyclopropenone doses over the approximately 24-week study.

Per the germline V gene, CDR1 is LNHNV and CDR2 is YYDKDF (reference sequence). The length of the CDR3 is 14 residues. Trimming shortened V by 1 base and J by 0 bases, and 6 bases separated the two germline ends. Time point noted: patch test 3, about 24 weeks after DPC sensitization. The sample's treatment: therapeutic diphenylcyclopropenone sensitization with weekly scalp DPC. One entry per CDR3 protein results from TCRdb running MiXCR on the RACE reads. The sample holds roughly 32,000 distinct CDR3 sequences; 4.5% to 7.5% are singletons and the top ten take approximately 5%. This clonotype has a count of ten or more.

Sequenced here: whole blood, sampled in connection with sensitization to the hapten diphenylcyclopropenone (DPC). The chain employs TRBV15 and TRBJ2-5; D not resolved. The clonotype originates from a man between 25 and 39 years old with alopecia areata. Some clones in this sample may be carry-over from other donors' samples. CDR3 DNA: TGTGCCACCAGCAGAGGACTCGACCAAGAGACCCAGTACTTC. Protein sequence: CATSRGLDQETQYF.